This TCR beta chain was observed in a study of T cells in Graves' hyperthyroidism and ophthalmopathy. Deletions cut 0 bases from V and 2 bases from J, with 5 bases between. The V gene's germline CDR1 is SGHRS and CDR2 YFSETQ. The CDR3 contains 13 residues. RNA transcripts served as the template for amplifying TCR beta CDR3 regions. TCR CDR3 underwent first-round RT-PCR with the HTBI primer set. MiXCR was run by TCRdb on the multiplex PCR reads, yielding one entry per CDR3 protein. The table shows around 300,000 distinct CDR3 sequences, with 20% to 25% occurring only once. This rearrangement joins TRBV5-1 to TRBJ2-5; D gene unclear. This TCR was recovered from a man under 40 with Graves' ophthalmopathy. Sequencing was performed on blood. The CDR3: CASSLVAQETQYF. The DNA for the CDR3 is TGCGCCAGCAGCTTGGTGGCACAAGAGACCCAGTACTTC.